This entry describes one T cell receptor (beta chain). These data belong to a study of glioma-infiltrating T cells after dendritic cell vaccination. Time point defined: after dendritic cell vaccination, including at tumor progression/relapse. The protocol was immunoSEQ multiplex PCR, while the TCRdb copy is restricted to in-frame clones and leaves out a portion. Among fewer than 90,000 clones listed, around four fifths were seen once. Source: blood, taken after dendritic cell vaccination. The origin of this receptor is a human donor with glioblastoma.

Here the CDR3 reads CASSGYRDSEAFF. The CDR3 DNA reads TGTGCCAGCAGTGGTTACAGGGATTCTGAAGCTTTCTTT. This chain uses TRBV25-1 with TRBJ1-1; D might be TRBD1 (6 bases). Germline V CDR1 and CDR2: MGHDK, SYGVNS. The ends were cut back, 4 bases at V and 6 bases at J, with 12 bases in the middle. The CDR3 extends over 13 amino acids. The complete variable domain, with remaining parts taken from reference TRBV25-1 and TRBJ1-1, reads EADIYQTPRYLVIGTGKKITLECSQTMGHDKMYWYQQDPGMELHLIHYSYGVNSTEKGDLSSESTVSRIRTEHFPLTLESARPSHTSQYLCASSGYRDSEAFFGQGTRLTVV.